Listed here are 28 T cell receptor beta chains from one sample, sequenced in a study of blood T cell repertoires in COVID-19. Clones were read by immunoSEQ multiplex PCR, and TCRdb kept only the in-frame ones, dropping some. The table has around 30,000 clones, around 77% seen once; the top ten hold 16%. The sequencing input was peripheral blood. All receptors come from a human donor in a cohort sampled during active COVID-19.

The chain uses TRBV19 and TRBJ1-5; D perhaps matches TRBD1 (6 bases). V lost 10 bases and J lost 1, with 14 bases in between. The length of the CDR3 is 14 residues. The germline V gene has CDR1 LNHDA and CDR2 SQIVND (reference sequence). CDR3 nucleotide sequence: TGTGCCACAAAGCCAAGGGGGAGCAATCAGCCCCAGCATTTT. Protein: CATKPRGSNQPQHF.

The rearrangement links TRBV24-1 to TRBJ1-2; D is perhaps TRBD1 (6 bases). The CDR3 has 17 residues. The V gene's germline CDR1 is KGHDR and CDR2 SFDVKD. V lost 7 bases, J lost 4 bases, and 24 bases lay in between. The CDR3 DNA is TGTGCCACCAGCGGAAACCCCGGGGGGCGCGGGGGCTATGGCTACACCTTC. Translating it yields CATSGNPGGRGGYGYTF.

The gene calls are TRBV11-2 and TRBJ2-7; 8 bases align to TRBD1. The CDR3 length is 16 residues. Germline-derived CDR1 and CDR2 are SGHAT and FQNNGV. The junction had 9 bases not matched to a gene; V was cut back by 5 bases and J by 0 bases. CDR3 nucleotide sequence: TGTGCCAGCAGCAAATTACAGGGGGATCTCTCCTACGAGCAGTACTTC. This translates into CASSKLQGDLSYEQYF.

V and J are TRBV11-2 and TRBJ2-7; 12 nucleotides match TRBD2. Germline V gene lookup returns CDR1 SGHAT and CDR2 FQNNGV. The trim removed 5 bases at V and 1 base at J, leaving 6 bases unmatched. CDR3 length: 16 residues. Here the CDR3 DNA reads TGTGCCAGCAGCCTGACTAGCGGGGGACTTTCCTACGAGCAGTACTTC. Protein sequence: CASSLTSGGLSYEQYF.

V and J are TRBV28 and TRBJ2-1, with 14 bases fitting TRBD2. Trimming at V came to 5 bases and at J to 9 bases, leaving 15 bases not matched to a gene. CDR3 length: 18 residues. Germline V gene lookup returns CDR1 MDHEN and CDR2 SYDVKM. The CDR3 protein is CASSPGTSGRQTRGEQFF. CDR3 coding DNA: TGTGCCAGCAGTCCAGGGACTAGCGGGAGACAGACACGCGGTGAGCAGTTCTTC.

The J gene is TRBJ2-3, the V gene TRBV4-2, with TRBD2 matching 16 bases. CDR3 length: 18 amino acids. V lost 2 bases to trimming and J lost 2 bases; unmatched junction nucleotides: 4. Germline lookup yields CDR1 LGHNA and CDR2 YNFKEQ. CDR3 protein: CASSQFGTSGGATDTQYF. The CDR3 bases are TGTGCCAGCAGCCAATTCGGGACTAGCGGGGGGGCCACAGATACGCAGTATTTT.

Comment on this clone: One end of the junction does not line up with germline, which may come from a read error. The chain is built from TRBV6-1 and TRBJ2-1, with TRBD1 as a possible D gene (6 bases). Germline V gene lookup returns CDR1 MNHNS and CDR2 SASEGT. This CDR3 comprises 15 residues. The CDR3 DNA follows: TGTGCCAGCAGGGAAGTAGGGGGTTTAGGAGATGAGCAGTTCTTC. Protein: CASREVGGLGDEQFF.

This clone was counted between two and nine times. J is TRBJ1-5 and V is TRBV2, with 8 bases identical to TRBD1. Germline values: CDR1 SNHLY, CDR2 FYNNEI. The trim removed 6 bases at V and 4 bases at J, leaving 8 bases unmatched. This CDR3 is 15 amino acids long. The CDR3 DNA sequence: TGTGCCAGCAGCGATGACAGGGGCAGGAATCAGCCCCAGCATTTT. This codes for CASSDDRGRNQPQHF.

The rearrangement uses TRBV28 and TRBJ2-1, with 7 bases aligning to TRBD1. J was trimmed by 10 bases and V by 6 bases; bases with no gene match: 6. The CDR3 covers 12 residues. Germline CDR1 reads MDHEN; CDR2 reads SYDVKM. The CDR3 region has the DNA TGTGCCAGCAGGGTACTACAGGGGGAGCAGTTCTTC. This sequence encodes CASRVLQGEQFF. Full variable domain (outside the CDR3, taken from reference TRBV28 and TRBJ2-1): DVKVTQSSRYLVKRTGEKVFLECVQDMDHENMFWYRQDPGLGLRLIYFSYDVKMKEKGDIPEGYSVSREKKERFSLILESASTNQTSMYLCASRVLQGEQFFGPGTRLTVL.

As regards this clone: It is likely a read error, because the conserved phenylalanine at the end of the CDR3 is missing. The DNA is omitted, as the CDR3 cannot be located on it reliably, and the CDR3 follows TCRdb's listing. The V and J genes are TRBV19 and TRBJ1-6; the D call in the table, TRBD1, was not verified against the DNA. The CDR3 length is 11 residues, termini included. The germline V gene encodes CDR1 LNHDA and CDR2 SQIVND (reference sequence). The CDR3 spells CASSKGPGGIS.

The chain is built from TRBV19 and TRBJ2-1; no firm D call. Per the germline V gene, CDR1 is LNHDA and CDR2 is SQIVND (reference sequence). Trimming removed 11 bases at V and 6 bases at J, with 20 bases between. The CDR3 extends over 14 amino acids. The CDR3, as DNA: TGTGCCGCCGCGACTCCGAAAGTCTCCAATGAGCAGTTCTTC. Its protein is CAAATPKVSNEQFF. Looking up the rest from reference TRBV19 and TRBJ2-1 gives the full variable domain: DGGITQSPKYLFRKEGQNVTLSCEQNLNHDAMYWYRQDPGQGLRLIYYSQIVNDFQKGDIAEGYSVSREKKESFPLTVTSAQKNPTAFYLCAAATPKVSNEQFFGPGTRLTVL.

The chain has TRBV27 and TRBJ2-7; 7 positions match TRBD2. V shed 2 bases, J shed 1 base, and the junction held 5 bases outside the gene matches. This CDR3 spans 15 amino acids. Germline CDR1 is MNHEY and CDR2 is SMNVEV (reference sequence). The CDR3 region is CASSLGASGSYEQYF. CDR3 coding DNA: TGTGCCAGCAGTTTAGGGGCTAGCGGATCCTACGAGCAGTACTTC.

The V call is TRBV20-1, the J call TRBJ2-7; TRBD2 might be the D (7 bases). V shed 3 bases and J shed 2 bases, with 11 bases lying between them. CDR3 size: 13 residues. Germline V gives CDR1 DFQATT, CDR2 SNEGSKA (reference sequence). For the CDR3, the DNA is TGCAGTGCTAGTGTAGGGGGGGCCTACGAGCAGTACTTC. Protein product: CSASVGGAYEQYF.

This clone was counted between two and nine times. The chain has TRBV6-5 and TRBJ1-2, with TRBD1 identical over 8 bases. CDR3 size: 14 residues. Trimming removed 6 bases from V and 2 bases from J; junction bases left unmatched: 5. Germline CDR1 MNHEY, CDR2 SVGAGI. The CDR3 is CASSRTGLNYGYTF. CDR3 DNA sequence: TGTGCCAGCAGCCGGACAGGGCTCAACTATGGCTACACCTTC.

The chain joins TRBV27 to TRBJ1-1; the D gene is possibly TRBD1 (5 bases). This CDR3 region has 14 residues. CDR1 is MNHEY and CDR2 is SMNVEV in the germline V gene (reference sequence). V shed 7 bases and J shed 1 base, with 13 bases lying between them. The CDR3 nucleotides read TGTGCCAGCAACCGGGACGGGAGGAACACTGAAGCTTTCTTT. Encoded protein: CASNRDGRNTEAFF.

The gene calls are TRBV9 and TRBJ2-3; the D is unclear. Trimming removed 2 bases at V and 0 bases at J, with 4 bases between. This CDR3 is 13 amino acids long. Germline V gene data show CDR1 as SGDLS and CDR2 as YYNGEE. CDR3 nucleotides: TGTGCCAGCAGCGTCTTGAGCACAGATACGCAGTATTTT. Encoded protein: CASSVLSTDTQYF.

The CDR3 loop reads CASSLGIGGENTEAFF. CDR3 in DNA: TGTGCCAGCAGTTTAGGTATTGGGGGGGAGAACACTGAAGCTTTCTTT. The chain uses TRBV28 and TRBJ1-1; possible D gene TRBD1, 5 bases. The CDR3 has 16 residues. The V end lost 2 bases, the J end lost 1 base, and 14 bases lay between the germline ends. Germline CDR1 is MDHEN and CDR2 is SYDVKM.

This clone has just one count. The CDR3 DNA reads TGTGCCAGCTCACCGCTTAGCGGGAGGGACAACGAGCAGTACTTC. This sequence encodes CASSPLSGRDNEQYF. The chain links TRBV18 to TRBJ2-7; TRBD2 matches at 11 bases. V dropped 3 bases and J dropped 5; count of bases not matched to a gene: 6. Germline V lookup: CDR1 KGHSH, CDR2 LQKENI. CDR3 length: 15 amino acids.

The V and J genes are TRBV7-6 and TRBJ2-1; D may be TRBD2 (7 bases). Deletions cut 2 bases from V and 8 bases from J, with 19 bases between. CDR1 and CDR2 (germline): SGHVS, FNYEAQ. The CDR3 totals 16 residues. The CDR3 reads CASSLRPPGGADEQFF. The CDR3 nucleotides read TGTGCCAGCAGCTTACGACCACCTGGGGGGGCCGATGAGCAGTTCTTC.

The CDR3 nucleotides read TGTGCCAGCAGCTTGATCGGTAGCGGGGGGTACAATGAGCAGTTCTTC. Translated: CASSLIGSGGYNEQFF. The gene calls are TRBV5-4 and TRBJ2-1, with 10 nucleotides matching TRBD2. V shed 1 base, J shed 4 bases, and the junction held 5 bases outside the gene matches. The V gene's germline CDR1 is SGHNT and CDR2 YYREEE (reference sequence). The CDR3 length is 16 residues. Using reference TRBV5-4 and TRBJ2-1 for the parts outside the CDR3, the full variable domain is ETGVTQSPTHLIKTRGQQVTLRCSSQSGHNTVSWYQQALGQGPQFIFQYYREEENGRGNFPPRFSGLQFPNYSSELNVNALELDDSALYLCASSLIGSGGYNEQFFGPGTRLTVL.

The chain is built from TRBV6-5 and TRBJ1-5; D call uncertain. In germline, CDR1 is MNHEY, CDR2 SVGAGI. The V and J ends lost 7 bases and 1 base respectively, with 14 bases between them. This CDR3 has 15 amino acids. The chain's CDR3 is CASKEVSASNQPQHF. For the CDR3, the DNA is TGTGCCAGCAAGGAAGTGAGCGCGAGCAATCAGCCCCAGCATTTT.

In nucleotides, the CDR3 is TGTGCCAGTAGTCCCCAGGGTAGGGGCAATCAGCCCCAGCATTTT. Translating gives CASSPQGRGNQPQHF. The V call is TRBV19, the J call TRBJ1-5, with D possibly being TRBD1 (5 bases). The CDR3 runs to 15 residues. V was cut by 5 bases and J by 2 bases, with 13 bases left in between. Germline CDR1 is LNHDA and CDR2 is SQIVND (reference sequence).

The V and J genes are TRBV5-6 and TRBJ2-5; 8 bases fit TRBD1. After removal of 4 bases from V and 5 bases from J, the junction contained 7 bases not matched to a gene. The CDR3 has 14 residues. CDR1 is SGHDT, CDR2 YYEEEE, per germline. The CDR3 nucleotides are TGTGCCAGCAGCGAAACAGGGGGGATGGAGACCCAGTACTTC. Protein sequence: CASSETGGMETQYF.

The table lists this clone with a few counts. The gene calls are TRBV7-2 and TRBJ2-1; TRBD2 might be the D (6 bases). CDR1 is SGHTA, CDR2 FQGNSA, per germline. Between the trimmed V and J ends, which lost 1 base and 5 bases, there was a span of 18 bases. The CDR3 length is 17 residues. CDR3 in amino acids: CASSLGLVGGSHNEQFF. CDR3 DNA sequence: TGTGCCAGCAGCTTAGGGTTGGTCGGGGGATCCCACAATGAGCAGTTCTTC.

The chain uses TRBV7-3 and TRBJ2-3, with 9 bases matching TRBD1. Germline CDR1 and CDR2: SGHTA and FQGTGA. The CDR3 has 16 residues. V gave up 0 bases and J gave up 1 base; unmatched junction bases: 2. CDR3 in amino acids: CASSLTGDRGTDTQYF. Written as DNA, the CDR3 is TGTGCCAGCAGCTTAACAGGGGACAGGGGCACAGATACGCAGTATTTT.

CDR3 nucleotides: TGTGCCAGCAGTTCCAATCCAGACAGGGGGCAGACGTCGGGTTTTGAGCAGTACTTC. It translates to CASSSNPDRGQTSGFEQYF. This chain links TRBV6-2 or TRBV6-3 with TRBJ2-7, with TRBD1 matching 10 bases. V was clipped by 4 bases and J by 7 bases; unmatched bases: 22. This CDR3 has 19 amino acids. CDR1 is MNHEY, CDR2 SVGEGT, per germline.

The rearrangement joins TRBV5-1 to TRBJ2-3; D remains unclear. Germline-derived CDR1 and CDR2 are SGHRS and YFSETQ. The CDR3 has 14 residues. Trimming pared 0 bases from V and 0 bases from J, leaving 5 bases between. In DNA form, the CDR3 reads TGCGCCAGCAGCTTGGGCCAGAGCACAGATACGCAGTATTTT. Its protein is CASSLGQSTDTQYF.

This clone showed up many times. The V and J genes are TRBV28 and TRBJ2-7; no clear D gene. Germline-derived CDR1 and CDR2 are MDHEN and SYDVKM. Trimming shortened V by 4 bases and J by 3 bases, and 4 bases separated the two germline ends. This CDR3 has 11 residues. The DNA for the CDR3 is TGTGCCAGCAGTTCAAACTACGAGCAGTACTTC. The encoded protein is CASSSNYEQYF. The whole variable domain, remainder taken from reference TRBV28 and TRBJ2-7, is DVKVTQSSRYLVKRTGEKVFLECVQDMDHENMFWYRQDPGLGLRLIYFSYDVKMKEKGDIPEGYSVSREKKERFSLILESASTNQTSMYLCASSSNYEQYFGPGTRLTVT.